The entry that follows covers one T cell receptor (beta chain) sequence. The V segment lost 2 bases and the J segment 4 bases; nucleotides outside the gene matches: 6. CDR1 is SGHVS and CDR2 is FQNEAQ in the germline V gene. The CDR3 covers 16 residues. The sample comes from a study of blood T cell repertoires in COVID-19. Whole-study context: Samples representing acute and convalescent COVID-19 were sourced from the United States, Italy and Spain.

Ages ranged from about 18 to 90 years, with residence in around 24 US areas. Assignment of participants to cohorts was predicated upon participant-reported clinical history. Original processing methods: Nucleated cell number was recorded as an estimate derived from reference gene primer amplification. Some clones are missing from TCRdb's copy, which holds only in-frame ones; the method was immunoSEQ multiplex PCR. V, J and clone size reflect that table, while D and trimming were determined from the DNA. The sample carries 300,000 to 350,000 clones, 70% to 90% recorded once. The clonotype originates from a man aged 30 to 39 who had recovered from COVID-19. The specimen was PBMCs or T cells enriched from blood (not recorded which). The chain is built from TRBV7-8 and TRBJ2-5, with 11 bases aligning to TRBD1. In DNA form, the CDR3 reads TGTGCCAGCAGCTTATTAGGGACAGGGGGTCGAGAGACCCAGTACTTC. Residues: CASSLLGTGGRETQYF.